The 20 T cell receptor beta chains reported below all come from one sample, sequenced in a study of T cell responses to AZD1222 COVID-19 vaccine. Assay used: immunoSEQ multiplex PCR; TCRdb lists only in-frame clones, some missing. In the table there are some 80,000 clones, about 91% of which are singletons. Sequenced here: peripheral blood, sampled 28 days after the second dose of the MenACWY control vaccine. Receptor source: an adult who received the MenACWY meningococcal vaccine as a control.

V is TRBV18 and J is TRBJ2-2; TRBD1 agrees at 8 bases. The CDR3 covers 15 residues. Trimming removed 3 bases from V and 0 bases from J; junction bases left unmatched: 0. In germline, CDR1 is KGHSH, CDR2 LQKENI. CDR3 in amino acids: CASSPGQANTGELFF. The CDR3 DNA follows: TGTGCCAGCTCACCGGGACAGGCGAACACCGGGGAGCTGTTTTTT.

This chain's CDR3 is CASSYGDFTQETQYF. Written as DNA, the CDR3 is TGTGCCAGCAGTTACGGGGACTTTACCCAAGAGACCCAGTACTTC. The chain joins TRBV6-6 to TRBJ2-5; possibly TRBD2 for D (6 bases). V was clipped by 2 bases and J by 1 base, with 11 bases between them. The V gene's germline CDR1 is MNHNY and CDR2 SVGAGI (reference sequence). CDR3 size: 15 residues.

Written as DNA, the CDR3 is TGTGCCAGTAGTATAGATGCAGCGGGGGGGATAAATGAGCAGTTCTTC. This gives the protein CASSIDAAGGINEQFF. The V call is TRBV19, the J call TRBJ2-1, with 10 bases that match TRBD2. V trimming: 0 bases; J trimming: 7 bases; junction bases outside the gene matches: 6. Germline values: CDR1 LNHDA, CDR2 SQIVND (reference sequence). CDR3 size: 16 residues. Full variable domain (remainder filled in from reference TRBV19 and TRBJ2-1): DGGITQSPKYLFRKEGQNVTLSCEQNLNHDAMYWYRQDPGQGLRLIYYSQIVNDFQKGDIAEGYSVSREKKESFPLTVTSAQKNPTAFYLCASSIDAAGGINEQFFGPGTRLTVL.

The chain uses TRBV30 and TRBJ1-1, with unresolved D. The germline V gene encodes CDR1 GTSNPN and CDR2 SVGIG (reference sequence). V was trimmed by 2 bases and J by 6 bases, leaving 7 bases between them. CDR3 size: 11 residues. CDR3 sequence reads: CAWSLGPEAFF. In DNA, the CDR3 is TGTGCCTGGAGTTTGGGTCCTGAAGCTTTCTTT.

The J gene is TRBJ2-1, the V gene TRBV11-2; D might be TRBD2 (7 bases). The CDR3 loop spans 16 amino acids. The V end was cut by 5 bases, the J end by 2 bases, with 16 bases between. The germline gives CDR1 SGHAT, CDR2 FQNNGV. The CDR3 here is CASSTGVGGPYNEQFF. The DNA for the CDR3 is TGTGCCAGCAGCACCGGGGTCGGGGGGCCCTACAATGAGCAGTTCTTC. The variable domain in full, with the rest retrieved from reference TRBV11-2 and TRBJ2-1, is EAGVAQSPRYKIIEKRQSVAFWCNPISGHATLYWYQQILGQGPKLLIQFQNNGVVDDSQLPKDRFSAERLKGVDSTLKIQPAKLEDSAVYLCASSTGVGGPYNEQFFGPGTRLTVL.

Here the CDR3 DNA reads TGTGCCAGCAGCATCCGGGGGTCCTATGGCTACACCTTC. Protein sequence: CASSIRGSYGYTF. The chain recombines TRBV5-5 with TRBJ1-2; D is perhaps TRBD1 (5 bases). The V gene lost 4 bases and the J gene lost 4 bases, with 11 bases spanning the gap. The CDR3 consists of 13 residues. The V gene's germline CDR1 is SGHKS and CDR2 YYEKEE (reference sequence).

The chain is built from TRBV6-1 and TRBJ1-2, with 7 nucleotides matching TRBD1. The trim removed 2 bases at V and 9 bases at J, leaving 6 bases unmatched. CDR3 size: 13 residues. Germline V gene sequence: CDR1 MNHNS, CDR2 SASEGT. The CDR3 DNA reads TGTGCCAGCAGTGAATCCCCGGGACAGAGCTACACCTTC. It yields the protein CASSESPGQSYTF.

The count of this clone is one. The chain has TRBV7-2 and TRBJ2-1; D unclear. Trimming pared 5 bases from V and 5 bases from J, leaving 13 bases between. Germline CDR1 SGHTA, CDR2 FQGNSA. This CDR3 is 14 amino acids long. DNA of the CDR3: TGTGCCAGCAGCCCAGATGGCAGTAACAATGAGCAGTTCTTC. Its protein is CASSPDGSNNEQFF. Using reference TRBV7-2 and TRBJ2-1 for the parts outside the CDR3, the full variable domain is GAGVSQSPSNKVTEKGKDVELRCDPISGHTALYWYRQSLGQGLEFLIYFQGNSAPDKSGLPSDRFSAERTGGSVSTLTIQRTQQEDSAVYLCASSPDGSNNEQFFGPGTRLTVL.

The chain employs TRBV9 and TRBJ2-1, with 7 nucleotides matching TRBD2. The V gene end was trimmed by 4 bases and the J gene end by 9 bases; junction bases not matched to a gene: 7. The germline V gene encodes CDR1 SGDLS and CDR2 YYNGEE. This CDR3 comprises 13 residues. CDR3 in amino acids: CASSSRTRGEQFF. The CDR3 DNA sequence: TGTGCCAGCAGCTCGCGGACTAGGGGTGAGCAGTTCTTC.

The V gene is TRBV5-4, the J gene TRBJ1-4; 11 nucleotides match TRBD1. There are 14 residues in the CDR3. The V gene end was trimmed by 4 bases and the J gene end by 6 bases; junction bases not matched to a gene: 2. Germline loops: CDR1 SGHNT, CDR2 YYREEE (reference sequence). The CDR3 coding sequence is TGTGCCAGCAGCCGGACAGGGGGCTATGAAAAACTGTTTTTT. Protein sequence: CASSRTGGYEKLFF.

This clone was seen only a few times. The chain has TRBV2 and TRBJ1-4; a possible D gene is TRBD1 (5 bases). Germline V gene sequence: CDR1 SNHLY, CDR2 FYNNEI. The V gene lost 10 bases and the J gene lost 0 bases, with 12 bases spanning the gap. CDR3 size: 14 residues. CDR3 sequence (DNA): TGTGCCAAATCACTACAGGCAACTAATGAAAAACTGTTTTTT. Its protein is CAKSLQATNEKLFF.

This chain uses TRBV7-2 with TRBJ2-7; the D is unclear. The V and J ends lost 5 bases and 3 bases respectively, with 11 bases between them. The germline V gene has CDR1 SGHTA and CDR2 FQGNSA. The CDR3 covers 13 residues. The CDR3 DNA sequence: TGTGCCAGCAGCGCTGACCGAGACTACGAGCAGTACTTC. Its translation is CASSADRDYEQYF.

CDR3 bases: TGTGCCAGCAGTTACGTAGGGACCCAAGAGACCCAGTACTTC. Its protein product is CASSYVGTQETQYF. V usage is TRBV6-5 and J usage is TRBJ2-5; possibly TRBD1 or TRBD2 for D (5 bases each). Trimming shortened V by 2 bases and J by 1 base, and 8 bases separated the two germline ends. The CDR3 has 14 amino acids. Germline V gene data show CDR1 as MNHEY and CDR2 as SVGAGI.

This chain links TRBV7-9 with TRBJ1-5, with TRBD1 as a possible D gene (6 bases). V was cut by 3 bases and J by 7 bases, with 13 bases left in between. This CDR3 comprises 14 residues. Germline CDR1 is SEHNR and CDR2 is FQNEAQ (reference sequence). The CDR3 nucleotides read TGTGCCAGCAGCTTTGCAGGGGATGGACAGCCCCAGCATTTT. Its translation is CASSFAGDGQPQHF. Complete variable domain (other parts from reference TRBV7-9 and TRBJ1-5): DTGVSQNPRHKITKRGQNVTFRCDPISEHNRLYWYRQTLGQGPEFLTYFQNEAQLEKSRLLSDRFSAERPKGSFSTLEIQRTEQGDSAMYLCASSFAGDGQPQHFGDGTRLSIL.

This chain connects TRBV2 to TRBJ1-5; D not resolved. The germline V and J ends were trimmed by 5 bases and 7 bases, with 6 bases remaining between them. Germline values: CDR1 SNHLY, CDR2 FYNNEI. The CDR3 is made up of 11 amino acids. As DNA, the CDR3 is TGTGCCAGCAGTACCGGACAGCCCCAGCATTTT. Protein: CASSTGQPQHF.

The CDR3 DNA sequence: TGTGCCAGCAGCTTGAATAGCATAGAGACCCAGTACTTC. Its translation is CASSLNSIETQYF. The chain carries TRBV5-6 and TRBJ2-5; no clear D gene. V lost 1 base, J lost 4 bases, and 8 bases lay in between. This CDR3 is 13 amino acids long. Germline V CDR1 and CDR2: SGHDT, YYEEEE. Complete variable domain (other parts from reference TRBV5-6 and TRBJ2-5): DAGVTQSPTHLIKTRGQQVTLRCSPKSGHDTVSWYQQALGQGPQFIFQYYEEEERQRGNFPDRFSGHQFPNYSSELNVNALLLGDSALYLCASSLNSIETQYFGPGTRLLVL.

The chain employs TRBV27 and TRBJ2-3, with a tentative D call TRBD1 (6 bases). V lost 0 bases to trimming and J lost 6 bases, with 10 bases between them. CDR3 length: 14 residues. Germline V gene lookup returns CDR1 MNHEY and CDR2 SMNVEV (reference sequence). In DNA form, the CDR3 reads TGTGCCAGCAGTTTATCGAGAAGGGGGGATACGCAGTATTTT. Translation: CASSLSRRGDTQYF.

The chain carries TRBV24-1 and TRBJ2-1; the D is unclear. V was cut by 4 bases and J by 10 bases, with 16 bases left in between. Germline lookup yields CDR1 KGHDR and CDR2 SFDVKD. This CDR3 has 14 amino acids. DNA of the CDR3: TGTGCCACCAGTGAACTGGGTACCTCCGCGGAGCAGTTCTTC. This encodes CATSELGTSAEQFF.

The rearrangement links TRBV18 to TRBJ1-1; TRBD1 matches 9 bases. Unmatched junction bases numbered 5, after V lost 5 bases and J lost 1 base. This CDR3 has 15 amino acids. Germline-derived CDR1 and CDR2 are KGHSH and LQKENI. The CDR3 protein is CASSSGQGRNTEAFF. The CDR3 nucleotides are TGTGCCAGCTCATCGGGACAGGGACGGAACACTGAAGCTTTCTTT.

A remark on this clone: This specimen includes other DNA sequences encoding the same CDR3. The CDR3 coding sequence is TGTGCCAGCAGTTTAGACAGTAACTATGGCTACACCTTC. Amino acid sequence: CASSLDSNYGYTF. The rearrangement joins TRBV6-5 to TRBJ1-2; possible D gene TRBD1, 5 bases. Trimming took off 4 bases at V and 1 base at J, with 7 bases between the two ends. The CDR3 has 13 residues. Per the germline V gene, CDR1 is MNHEY and CDR2 is SVGAGI.